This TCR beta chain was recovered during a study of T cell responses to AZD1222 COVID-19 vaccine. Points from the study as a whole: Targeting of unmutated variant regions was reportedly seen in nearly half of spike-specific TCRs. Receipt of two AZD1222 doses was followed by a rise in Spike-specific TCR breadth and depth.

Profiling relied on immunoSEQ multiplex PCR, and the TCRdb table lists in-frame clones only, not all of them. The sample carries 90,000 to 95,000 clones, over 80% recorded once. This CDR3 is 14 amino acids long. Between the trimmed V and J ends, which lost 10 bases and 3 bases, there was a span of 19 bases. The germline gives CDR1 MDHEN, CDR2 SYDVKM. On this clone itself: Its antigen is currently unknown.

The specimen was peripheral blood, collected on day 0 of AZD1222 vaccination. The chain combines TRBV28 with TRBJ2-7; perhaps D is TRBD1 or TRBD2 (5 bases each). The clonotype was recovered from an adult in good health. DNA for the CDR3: TGTGCCACCGGTTACGGGGCATCGCTCTACGAGCAGTACTTC. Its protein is CATGYGASLYEQYF.